The rows below give T cell receptor beta chains drawn from one sample of a study of beta chain features in type 1 diabetes. Data came from immunoSEQ multiplex PCR; TCRdb stores just in-frame clones and leaves some out. The top ten hold around 0.095% of the sample, which has hundreds of thousands of clones, roughly 15% seen once. The sequencing sample was made of naive CD4+ T cells from blood. These receptors all come from a man aged 18-30 years in good health. Each CDR3 is given with its conserved first and last residue. Each record gives: CDR3 DNA, CDR3 protein, V gene, J gene, D gene, clone size. D genes are given only for firm matches. Clone size is given for some rows only: seen once, a few or many times, or a class if the clone is expanded.

CDR3 DNA: TGTGCCTGGAGTCCTATTTTACAGGGGGCTGGAAACACCATATATTTT
CDR3 protein: CAWSPILQGAGNTIYF
V gene: TRBV30
J gene: TRBJ1-3
D gene: TRBD1
clone size: .

CDR3 DNA: TGTGCCAGCAGCACGTCCCGGGACAGGGTCAGGCCCCAGCATTTT
CDR3 protein: CASSTSRDRVRPQHF
V gene: TRBV5-6
J gene: TRBJ1-5
D gene: TRBD1
clone size: .

CDR3 DNA: TGTGCCAGCAGCCCCACGAACACTGAAGCTTTCTTT
CDR3 protein: CASSPTNTEAFF
V gene: TRBV28
J gene: TRBJ1-1
D gene: .
clone size: .

CDR3 DNA: TGTGCCATCAACAACAGGGGTGCAGGAGAGACCCAGTACTTC
CDR3 protein: CAINNRGAGETQYF
V gene: TRBV10-3
J gene: TRBJ2-5
D gene: TRBD1
clone size: .

CDR3 DNA: TGTGCCAGCAGCTCCACCGCGAACACCGGGGAGCTGTTTTTT
CDR3 protein: CASSSTANTGELFF
V gene: TRBV7-3
J gene: TRBJ2-2
D gene: .
clone size: .

CDR3 DNA: TGTGCCAGCAGCCTCTATGGACGGGTGAACACTGAAGCTTTCTTT
CDR3 protein: CASSLYGRVNTEAFF
V gene: TRBV7-9
J gene: TRBJ1-1
D gene: .
clone size: few

CDR3 DNA: TGTGCCAGCAGCGTAGGTGCCGGGTACGGGCAGCCCCAGCATTTT
CDR3 protein: CASSVGAGYGQPQHF
V gene: TRBV9
J gene: TRBJ1-5
D gene: .
clone size: .

CDR3 DNA: TGTGCCAGCAGCTCGCTTAGCGGTGCTAGCACAGATACGCAGTATTTT
CDR3 protein: CASSSLSGASTDTQYF
V gene: TRBV7-3
J gene: TRBJ2-3
D gene: .
clone size: few

CDR3 DNA: TGTGCCAGCAGCCCCCTTTCTTATAGCAATCAGCCCCAGCATTTT
CDR3 protein: CASSPLSYSNQPQHF
V gene: TRBV7-2
J gene: TRBJ1-5
D gene: .
clone size: .

CDR3 DNA: TGTGCCAGCAGCGGGGGACTAGCGGGAGGGATTACCGGGGAGCTGTTTTTT
CDR3 protein: CASSGGLAGGITGELFF
V gene: TRBV5-4
J gene: TRBJ2-2
D gene: TRBD2
clone size: .

CDR3 DNA: TGTGCCAGCAGCGAGCGGACAGTCTTAACTGAAGCTTTCTTT
CDR3 protein: CASSERTVLTEAFF
V gene: TRBV9
J gene: TRBJ1-1
D gene: .
clone size: .

CDR3 DNA: TGTGCCAGCAGCTATACCCTTCAGCGGGAGGGCCGGTACGAGCAGTACTTC
CDR3 protein: CASSYTLQREGRYEQYF
V gene: TRBV5-6
J gene: TRBJ2-7
D gene: TRBD2
clone size: .

CDR3 DNA: TGTGCCAGCAGCTTAGCGAATGGGATGATAGGGACCCAGTACTTC
CDR3 protein: CASSLANGMIGTQYF
V gene: TRBV7-2
J gene: TRBJ2-5
D gene: .
clone size: few

CDR3 DNA: TGTGCCAGCAGTGACCCGGGGCCCCGAGGCACCGGGGAGCTGTTTTTT
CDR3 protein: CASSDPGPRGTGELFF
V gene: TRBV6-4
J gene: TRBJ2-2
D gene: .
clone size: .

CDR3 DNA: TGTGCCAGCAGCGTGGGACAGAGATCCACAGATACGCAGTATTTT
CDR3 protein: CASSVGQRSTDTQYF
V gene: TRBV5-6
J gene: TRBJ2-3
D gene: TRBD1
clone size: few

CDR3 DNA: TGCGCCAGCAGCTCCGGGACTAGCCTCCCAGGCGAGCAGTACTTC
CDR3 protein: CASSSGTSLPGEQYF
V gene: TRBV5-1
J gene: TRBJ2-7
D gene: TRBD2
clone size: .

CDR3 DNA: TGTGCCAGCAGCCAAGATAACGGGGGACAGGGTCGTGGCTACACCTTC
CDR3 protein: CASSQDNGGQGRGYTF
V gene: TRBV4-2
J gene: TRBJ1-2
D gene: TRBD1
clone size: .

CDR3 DNA: TGTGCCAGCAGCGTATCGGGACAGGAGAACACTGAAGCTTTCTTT
CDR3 protein: CASSVSGQENTEAFF
V gene: TRBV2
J gene: TRBJ1-1
D gene: TRBD1
clone size: .

CDR3 DNA: TGCAGGCATTTCCGGGAGACCCAGTACTTC
CDR3 protein: CRHFRETQYF
V gene: TRBV20-1
J gene: TRBJ2-5
D gene: .
clone size: few

CDR3 DNA: TGTGCCAGCAGCTCCGGACTAGCGGGGGGATTCACAGATACGCAGTATTTT
CDR3 protein: CASSSGLAGGFTDTQYF
V gene: TRBV28
J gene: TRBJ2-3
D gene: TRBD2
clone size: few

CDR3 DNA: TGTGCCAGTAGTGGGGCCGAGCGGGTCTACAATGAGCAGTTCTTC
CDR3 protein: CASSGAERVYNEQFF
V gene: TRBV19
J gene: TRBJ2-1
D gene: .
clone size: .

CDR3 DNA: TGTGCCAGCTCCACGGCAGATACGCAGTATTTT
CDR3 protein: CASSTADTQYF
V gene: TRBV18
J gene: TRBJ2-3
D gene: .
clone size: few

CDR3 DNA: TGTGCCAGCAGCTATACGACAGGGTACGAGCAGTACTTC
CDR3 protein: CASSYTTGYEQYF
V gene: TRBV7-9
J gene: TRBJ2-7
D gene: TRBD1
clone size: few

CDR3 DNA: TGTGCCAGCAGTTTAGGGTCGTCCTTTAGGACCTACGAGCAGTACTTC
CDR3 protein: CASSLGSSFRTYEQYF
V gene: TRBV27
J gene: TRBJ2-7
D gene: .
clone size: .

CDR3 DNA: TGTGCCAGCAGCAGGACAGGGGGAACTGAAGCTTTCTTT
CDR3 protein: CASSRTGGTEAFF
V gene: TRBV6-6
J gene: TRBJ1-1
D gene: TRBD1
clone size: .

CDR3 DNA: TGCGCCAGCAGCTTGGGACAGGGGCCCCAGCATTTT
CDR3 protein: CASSLGQGPQHF
V gene: TRBV5-1
J gene: TRBJ1-5
D gene: TRBD1
clone size: .

CDR3 DNA: TGTGCCAGCAGCTTAGAAGGGTGGGGCTCTGGGGCCAACGTCCTGACTTTC
CDR3 protein: CASSLEGWGSGANVLTF
V gene: TRBV7-9
J gene: TRBJ2-6
D gene: .
clone size: .

CDR3 DNA: TGTGCCATCAATCCCGGACAGGGACAAGAGACCCAGTACTTC
CDR3 protein: CAINPGQGQETQYF
V gene: TRBV10-3
J gene: TRBJ2-5
D gene: TRBD1
clone size: .

CDR3 DNA: TGTGCCAGCAGTGAACTTGGACAGGGTGTTAAGACCCAGTACTTC
CDR3 protein: CASSELGQGVKTQYF
V gene: TRBV25-1
J gene: TRBJ2-5
D gene: TRBD1
clone size: few

CDR3 DNA: TGTGCCACCAGCAGCCACACCCAAGAGACCCAGTACTTC
CDR3 protein: CATSSHTQETQYF
V gene: TRBV15
J gene: TRBJ2-5
D gene: .
clone size: .

CDR3 DNA: TGTGCCAGCAGTGAATATGGCGGGACAGTCGGCACAGATACGCAGTATTTT
CDR3 protein: CASSEYGGTVGTDTQYF
V gene: TRBV25-1
J gene: TRBJ2-3
D gene: .
clone size: .

CDR3 DNA: TGCGCCAGCAGCTTGGATGTGGGGACAGGGAAACACAATGAGCAGTTCTTC
CDR3 protein: CASSLDVGTGKHNEQFF
V gene: TRBV5-1
J gene: TRBJ2-1
D gene: TRBD1
clone size: few

CDR3 DNA: TGTGCCAGCAGTTTTGGACTAGCTGCAGATACGCAGTATTTT
CDR3 protein: CASSFGLAADTQYF
V gene: TRBV28
J gene: TRBJ2-3
D gene: TRBD2
clone size: .

CDR3 DNA: TGTGCCAGCAGTTCCGAGGACAGGTATAACAATGAGCAGTTCTTC
CDR3 protein: CASSSEDRYNNEQFF
V gene: TRBV28
J gene: TRBJ2-1
D gene: TRBD1
clone size: few

CDR3 DNA: TGTGCCAGCAGACAAACAGGAAACTACGAGCAGTACTTC
CDR3 protein: CASRQTGNYEQYF
V gene: TRBV7-9
J gene: TRBJ2-7
D gene: .
clone size: .

CDR3 DNA: TGTGCCTGGGCAGAAAACTATGGCTACACCTTC
CDR3 protein: CAWAENYGYTF
V gene: TRBV30
J gene: TRBJ1-2
D gene: .
clone size: .

CDR3 DNA: TGCAGCGTTGCGGGACAGGTCTCCTACGAGCAGTACTTC
CDR3 protein: CSVAGQVSYEQYF
V gene: TRBV29-1
J gene: TRBJ2-7
D gene: TRBD1
clone size: .

CDR3 DNA: TGTGCTAGTGGTTTCGGACAGGCCAGCACAGATACGCAGTATTTT
CDR3 protein: CASGFGQASTDTQYF
V gene: TRBV12-5
J gene: TRBJ2-3
D gene: TRBD1
clone size: .

CDR3 DNA: TGCGCCAGCAGCCTTGCGGGGCTTTCACCCCTCCACTTT
CDR3 protein: CASSLAGLSPLHF
V gene: TRBV5-1
J gene: TRBJ1-6
D gene: .
clone size: few

CDR3 DNA: TGTGCCAGCAGCCGTTGGGGGTACGAGCAGTACTTC
CDR3 protein: CASSRWGYEQYF
V gene: TRBV7-9
J gene: TRBJ2-7
D gene: .
clone size: .

CDR3 DNA: TGTGCCAGCAGTGAAGCTTATAATTCACCCCTCCACTTT
CDR3 protein: CASSEAYNSPLHF
V gene: TRBV6-1
J gene: TRBJ1-6
D gene: .
clone size: few

CDR3 DNA: TGCGCCAGCAGCCAGGGAGTCCGACCTTTTAGCACAGATACGCAGTATTTT
CDR3 protein: CASSQGVRPFSTDTQYF
V gene: TRBV4-1
J gene: TRBJ2-3
D gene: .
clone size: .

CDR3 DNA: TGTGCCAGCAGCACAGGGGGCGTTCCAAATGGCTACACCTTC
CDR3 protein: CASSTGGVPNGYTF
V gene: TRBV6-1
J gene: TRBJ1-2
D gene: TRBD1
clone size: few

CDR3 DNA: TGTGCCAGCAGCCAAGTGAGGACAGGCCTTGCTGGAAACACCATATATTTT
CDR3 protein: CASSQVRTGLAGNTIYF
V gene: TRBV14
J gene: TRBJ1-3
D gene: TRBD1
clone size: few